A selection of T cell receptor beta chains follows, all from one sample in a study of blood T cell repertoires in COVID-19. Some clones are missing from TCRdb's copy, which holds only in-frame ones; the method was immunoSEQ multiplex PCR. This repertoire shows approximately 210,000 clones, around nine tenths found once; its top ten account for 1.5%. The sample consisted of peripheral blood. The receptors here all came from a man in his late teens or twenties with active or convalescent COVID-19. Each CDR3 is given with its conserved first and last residue. Each record gives: D gene, V gene, clone size, J gene, CDR3 DNA, CDR3 protein. The D gene is left open where the match is weak. Rows may omit the clone size; those that give it use once, few, many or a size class.

d_call: TRBD2; v_call: TRBV4-1; clone_size: medium-sized; j_call: TRBJ2-6; cdr3_nt: TGCGCCAGCAGCCAAGATGAGTCGGCTAGCGGGAGGTCTGGGGCCAACGTCCTGACTTTC; cdr3_aa: CASSQDESASGRSGANVLTF
d_call: NA; v_call: TRBV3-1/TRBV3-2; clone_size: NA; j_call: TRBJ2-2; cdr3_nt: TGTGCCAGCAGCCAAGAGTATGGAGACACCGGGGAGCTGTTTTTT; cdr3_aa: CASSQEYGDTGELFF
d_call: TRBD2; v_call: TRBV10-2; clone_size: NA; j_call: TRBJ2-7; cdr3_nt: TGCGCCAGCAGTGGACTAGCAATATACGAGCAGTACTTC; cdr3_aa: CASSGLAIYEQYF
d_call: NA; v_call: TRBV19; clone_size: NA; j_call: TRBJ2-5; cdr3_nt: TGTGCCAGTAGTATATATCCTAGAGAGACCCAGTACTTC; cdr3_aa: CASSIYPRETQYF
d_call: NA; v_call: TRBV11-2; clone_size: NA; j_call: TRBJ1-2; cdr3_nt: TGTGCCAGCAGCTTCAGGGGAGCCTATGGCTACACCTTC; cdr3_aa: CASSFRGAYGYTF
d_call: NA; v_call: TRBV6-5; clone_size: NA; j_call: TRBJ1-6; cdr3_nt: TGTGCCAGCCGCGGGAATTCACCCCTCCACTTT; cdr3_aa: CASRGNSPLHF
d_call: TRBD1; v_call: TRBV9; clone_size: NA; j_call: TRBJ2-5; cdr3_nt: TGTGCCAGCAGCGCGACAGGGGGCCAAGAGACCCAGTACTTC; cdr3_aa: CASSATGGQETQYF
d_call: TRBD1; v_call: TRBV11-2; clone_size: NA; j_call: TRBJ1-6; cdr3_nt: TGTGCCAGCAGCGAGGGACAGACCTATAATTCACCCCTCCACTTT; cdr3_aa: CASSEGQTYNSPLHF
d_call: NA; v_call: TRBV27; clone_size: NA; j_call: TRBJ2-7; cdr3_nt: TGTGCCAGCAGTTTTGAGGGAGTCTACGAGCAGTACTTC; cdr3_aa: CASSFEGVYEQYF
d_call: TRBD2; v_call: TRBV29-1; clone_size: NA; j_call: TRBJ2-5; cdr3_nt: TGCAGCGTTCTGCTAGCGGGAGTTCGGGGAGAGACCCAGTACTTC; cdr3_aa: CSVLLAGVRGETQYF
d_call: TRBD1; v_call: TRBV28; clone_size: NA; j_call: TRBJ1-2; cdr3_nt: TGTGCCAGCAGTTTGACAGGGGCTAACTATGGCTACACCTTC; cdr3_aa: CASSLTGANYGYTF
d_call: TRBD1; v_call: TRBV27; clone_size: NA; j_call: TRBJ2-7; cdr3_nt: TGTGCCAGCAGAACCGGGACAGGGGGTTTCGGGAGGGGCGAGCAGTACTTC; cdr3_aa: CASRTGTGGFGRGEQYF
d_call: NA; v_call: TRBV5-1; clone_size: NA; j_call: TRBJ2-7; cdr3_nt: TGCGCCAGCAGCTTAGTACCTCCGGGCTACGAGCAGTACTTC; cdr3_aa: CASSLVPPGYEQYF
d_call: TRBD1; v_call: TRBV6-2/TRBV6-3; clone_size: NA; j_call: TRBJ1-3; cdr3_nt: TGTGCCAGCAGCTCATACCGGGACAGGGGTCTGCCCTCTGGAAACACCATATATTTT; cdr3_aa: CASSSYRDRGLPSGNTIYF
d_call: TRBD2; v_call: TRBV6-1; clone_size: NA; j_call: TRBJ2-7; cdr3_nt: TGTGCCAGCACTAGCGGGAGCAGCTCCTACGAGCAGTACTTC; cdr3_aa: CASTSGSSSYEQYF
d_call: NA; v_call: TRBV19; clone_size: NA; j_call: TRBJ2-1; cdr3_nt: TGTGCCAGCGGACAGCGCGACAATGAGCAGTTCTTC; cdr3_aa: CASGQRDNEQFF
d_call: TRBD1; v_call: TRBV24-1; clone_size: NA; j_call: TRBJ2-5; cdr3_nt: TGTGCCACCAGTGACTCCGGGACAGGGCGAGAGACCCAGTACTTC; cdr3_aa: CATSDSGTGRETQYF
d_call: TRBD1; v_call: TRBV28; clone_size: NA; j_call: TRBJ2-5; cdr3_nt: TGTGCCAGCAGAGGGGGCGCATGGGAGACCCAGTACTTC; cdr3_aa: CASRGGAWETQYF
d_call: NA; v_call: TRBV10-1; clone_size: NA; j_call: TRBJ2-3; cdr3_nt: TGCGCCAGCAGTGGTACAGACCGGGACACCATCACAGATACGCAGTATTTT; cdr3_aa: CASSGTDRDTITDTQYF
d_call: NA; v_call: TRBV14; clone_size: NA; j_call: TRBJ1-6; cdr3_nt: TGTGCCAGCAGCCCGCTGGGCTGGGGGGGATCACCCCTCCACTTT; cdr3_aa: CASSPLGWGGSPLHF
d_call: TRBD2; v_call: TRBV5-1; clone_size: NA; j_call: TRBJ2-5; cdr3_nt: TGCGCCAGCAGTGGGTCTAGCGGCCTTAAAGAGACCCAGTACTTC; cdr3_aa: CASSGSSGLKETQYF
d_call: TRBD1; v_call: TRBV10-2; clone_size: NA; j_call: TRBJ1-2; cdr3_nt: TGCGCCAGCAGCGCACAGGGGGGCTATGGCTACACCTTC; cdr3_aa: CASSAQGGYGYTF
d_call: TRBD2; v_call: TRBV5-6; clone_size: NA; j_call: TRBJ2-7; cdr3_nt: TGTGCCAGCAGCGCGGGACCTAGCGGGGCCTCCTACGAGCAGTACTTC; cdr3_aa: CASSAGPSGASYEQYF
d_call: TRBD1; v_call: TRBV3-1/TRBV3-2; clone_size: once; j_call: TRBJ2-7; cdr3_nt: TGTGCCAGCAGCCTTATCCGGGACAGGCTCTACGAGCAGTACTTC; cdr3_aa: CASSLIRDRLYEQYF
d_call: TRBD1; v_call: TRBV27; clone_size: NA; j_call: TRBJ1-1; cdr3_nt: TGTGCCAGCAGCGTACAGGGGTGGACTGAAGCTTTCTTT; cdr3_aa: CASSVQGWTEAFF
d_call: NA; v_call: TRBV11-2; clone_size: NA; j_call: TRBJ2-1; cdr3_nt: TGTGCCAGCAGTCCCCTTAGTACTGAGCAGTTCTTC; cdr3_aa: CASSPLSTEQFF
d_call: TRBD1; v_call: TRBV7-8; clone_size: NA; j_call: TRBJ2-7; cdr3_nt: TGTGCCAGCAGCTTAGCCGGAATTTCCGGGACAGGGGGCTACGAGCAGTACTTC; cdr3_aa: CASSLAGISGTGGYEQYF
d_call: TRBD1; v_call: TRBV7-8; clone_size: NA; j_call: TRBJ2-7; cdr3_nt: TGTGCCAGCAGCTTTGGGCAGGGGGCGGGCAGCGAGCAGTACTTC; cdr3_aa: CASSFGQGAGSEQYF
d_call: TRBD2; v_call: TRBV5-4; clone_size: NA; j_call: TRBJ2-2; cdr3_nt: TGTGCCAGCAGCTCTGGACTAGAATTGAACGGGGAGCTGTTTTTT; cdr3_aa: CASSSGLELNGELFF
d_call: TRBD1; v_call: TRBV11-3; clone_size: few; j_call: TRBJ1-1; cdr3_nt: TGTGCCAGCAGCCAAACAGGGGGCAGGAACACTGAAGCTTTCTTT; cdr3_aa: CASSQTGGRNTEAFF
d_call: TRBD1; v_call: TRBV2; clone_size: NA; j_call: TRBJ1-5; cdr3_nt: TGTGCCAGTCAGACAGGGGGCTTCCCGGGGGCCCAGCATTTT; cdr3_aa: CASQTGGFPGAQHF
d_call: TRBD1; v_call: TRBV4-1; clone_size: NA; j_call: TRBJ1-5; cdr3_nt: TGCGCCAGCAGCCAAGACGTGTCGACAGGGAGCTATCAGCCCCAGCATTTT; cdr3_aa: CASSQDVSTGSYQPQHF
d_call: NA; v_call: TRBV10-3; clone_size: NA; j_call: TRBJ1-2; cdr3_nt: TGTGCCATCAGTGAGTTGGCAGGTGGTGGCTACACCTTC; cdr3_aa: CAISELAGGGYTF
d_call: NA; v_call: TRBV5-6; clone_size: NA; j_call: TRBJ2-1; cdr3_nt: TGTGCCAGCAGCTACTACTACAATGAGCAGTTCTTC; cdr3_aa: CASSYYYNEQFF
d_call: NA; v_call: TRBV2; clone_size: NA; j_call: TRBJ2-1; cdr3_nt: TGTGCCACCCGGGTAGGTGGTTACAATGAGCAGTTCTTC; cdr3_aa: CATRVGGYNEQFF
d_call: NA; v_call: TRBV6-4; clone_size: NA; j_call: TRBJ1-2; cdr3_nt: TGTGCCAGCAGTGACACATCCCAGTGGGGCTACACCTTC; cdr3_aa: CASSDTSQWGYTF
d_call: NA; v_call: TRBV5-4; clone_size: NA; j_call: TRBJ2-7; cdr3_nt: TGTGCCAGCAGCTTTGGGTCCGGCCGGGTCCACGAGCAGTACTTC; cdr3_aa: CASSFGSGRVHEQYF
d_call: NA; v_call: TRBV7-9; clone_size: NA; j_call: TRBJ2-6; cdr3_nt: TGTGCCAGCGTCAGGGCTGGGGCCAACGTCCTGACTTTC; cdr3_aa: CASVRAGANVLTF
d_call: NA; v_call: TRBV5-1; clone_size: NA; j_call: TRBJ2-3; cdr3_nt: TGCGCCAGCAGGAGTCCGGGGGAGAATACGCAGTATTTT; cdr3_aa: CASRSPGENTQYF
d_call: NA; v_call: TRBV12-1; clone_size: NA; j_call: TRBJ1-1; cdr3_nt: TGTGCCAGCAGCTTCGTAGGGGCAGGGGTTAACACTGAAGCTTTCTTT; cdr3_aa: CASSFVGAGVNTEAFF
d_call: TRBD1; v_call: TRBV5-1; clone_size: once; j_call: TRBJ1-2; cdr3_nt: TGCGCCAGCAGCTCGGGACAGGGAAGTTCCTATGGCTACACCTTC; cdr3_aa: CASSSGQGSSYGYTF